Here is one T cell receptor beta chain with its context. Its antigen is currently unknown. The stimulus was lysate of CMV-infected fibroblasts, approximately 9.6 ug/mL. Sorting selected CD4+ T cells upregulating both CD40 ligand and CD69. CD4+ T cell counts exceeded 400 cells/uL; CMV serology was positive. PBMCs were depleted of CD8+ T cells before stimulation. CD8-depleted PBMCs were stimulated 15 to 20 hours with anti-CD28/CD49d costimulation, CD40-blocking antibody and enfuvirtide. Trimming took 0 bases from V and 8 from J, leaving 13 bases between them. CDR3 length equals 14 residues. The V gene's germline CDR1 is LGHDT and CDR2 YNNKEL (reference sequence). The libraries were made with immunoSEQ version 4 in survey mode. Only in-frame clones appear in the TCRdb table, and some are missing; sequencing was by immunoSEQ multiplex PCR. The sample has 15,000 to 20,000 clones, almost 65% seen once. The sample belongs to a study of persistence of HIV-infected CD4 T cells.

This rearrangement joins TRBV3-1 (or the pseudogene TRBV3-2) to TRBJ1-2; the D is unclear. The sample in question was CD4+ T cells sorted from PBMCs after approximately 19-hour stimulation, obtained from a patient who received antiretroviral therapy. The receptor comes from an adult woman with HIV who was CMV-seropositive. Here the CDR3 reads CASSQDGGPRGYTF. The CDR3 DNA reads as TGTGCCAGCAGCCAAGACGGAGGGCCTCGCGGCTACACCTTC.